Shown below are 28 T cell receptor beta chains from a single sample sequenced in a study of T cell responses to AZD1222 COVID-19 vaccine. Clones were read by immunoSEQ multiplex PCR, and TCRdb kept only the in-frame ones, dropping some. The sample holds about 130,000 clones, roughly 91% seen once. Specimen: peripheral blood, collected on day 0 of AZD1222 vaccination. The receptor source for this set is an adult in good health.

The J gene is TRBJ2-1, the V gene TRBV19; 12 bases are shared with TRBD2. CDR1 LNHDA and CDR2 SQIVND come from the germline V gene (reference sequence). The CDR3 sequence is 17 residues long. V lost 3 bases and J lost 9; bases outside the gene matches: 12. CDR3 in amino acids: CASSIPTSGRYWSEQFF. The CDR3 nucleotides are TGTGCCAGTAGTATCCCCACTAGCGGGAGGTATTGGTCTGAGCAGTTCTTC.

The V gene is TRBV5-5, the J gene TRBJ1-5; no firm D call. The CDR3 spans 15 residues. Germline loops: CDR1 SGHKS, CDR2 YYEKEE (reference sequence). Trimming removed 1 base from V and 4 bases from J, with 12 bases in between. In DNA form, the CDR3 reads TGTGCCAGCAGCTTGCGTGGCGGGATTAATCAGCCCCAGCATTTT. Residues: CASSLRGGINQPQHF.

As for this clone: Other DNA sequences of this sample code for an identical CDR3. The chain employs TRBV7-2 and TRBJ2-7, with TRBD2 identical over 9 bases. In germline, CDR1 is SGHTA, CDR2 FQGNSA. With 1 base clipped from V and 2 bases from J, the junction kept 3 bases outside the gene matches. The CDR3 consists of 15 residues. The CDR3 here is CASSLGLAGPYEQYF. The CDR3 nucleotides read TGTGCCAGCAGCTTAGGTCTAGCGGGACCCTACGAGCAGTACTTC.

The rearrangement uses TRBV7-9 and TRBJ2-5; 11 bases match TRBD1. The germline V gene encodes CDR1 SEHNR and CDR2 FQNEAQ (reference sequence). With 5 bases clipped from V and 3 bases from J, the junction kept 5 bases outside the gene matches. The CDR3 runs 15 residues. CDR3 DNA: TGTGCCAGCAGCCCCCGGGACAGGGGGAAAGAGACCCAGTACTTC. Translated: CASSPRDRGKETQYF.

The chain couples TRBV9 to TRBJ2-7; D is unclear. The CDR3 spans 14 residues. Trimming shortened V by 2 bases and J by 3 bases, and 12 bases separated the two germline ends. The germline gives CDR1 SGDLS, CDR2 YYNGEE. The CDR3 DNA is TGTGCCAGCAGCGTCTCTGGAGAGAACTACGAGCAGTACTTC. It translates to CASSVSGENYEQYF.

The chain is built from TRBV7-9 and TRBJ2-7; possibly TRBD2 for D (6 bases). V dropped 5 bases and J dropped 0 bases, with 20 bases sitting between them. The CDR3 has 17 residues. CDR1 SEHNR and CDR2 FQNEAQ come from the germline V gene (reference sequence). DNA for the CDR3: TGTGCCAGCAGCCACCATCCCTCTAGCGAGAGCTCCTACGAGCAGTACTTC. Translating it yields CASSHHPSSESSYEQYF.

J is TRBJ2-1 and V is TRBV4-3, with D possibly called TRBD1 or TRBD2 (6 bases each). There are 16 residues in the CDR3. V lost 1 base and J lost 2, with 12 bases in between. Germline values: CDR1 LGHNA, CDR2 YSLEER. DNA of the CDR3: TGCGCCAGCAGCCAAGGGGGGGCAGGGACCTACAATGAGCAGTTCTTC. This translates into CASSQGGAGTYNEQFF.

The chain is built from TRBV6-2 or TRBV6-3 and TRBJ1-4; D might be TRBD1 (5 bases). The V and J ends lost 6 bases and 8 bases respectively, with 19 bases between them. The CDR3 has 15 residues. Looked up from germline, CDR1 is MNHEY and CDR2 is SVGEGT. The CDR3 sequence: CASSRPGLTGEKLFF. CDR3 nucleotide sequence: TGTGCCAGCAGCCGCCCGGGGCTGACTGGGGAAAAACTGTTTTTT.

This chain links TRBV3-1 (or the pseudogene TRBV3-2) with TRBJ1-5; TRBD1 might be the D (6 bases). CDR1 is LGHDT and CDR2 is YNNKEL in the germline V gene (reference sequence). This CDR3 has 14 residues. V lost 6 bases and J 3 bases, leaving 12 bases between the germline ends. Written as DNA, the CDR3 is TGTGCCAGCAGGTTACAGGGTACCAATCAGCCCCAGCATTTT. It encodes CASRLQGTNQPQHF.

The chain has TRBV3-1 (or the pseudogene TRBV3-2) and TRBJ2-5; D remains ambiguous. Germline V gene lookup returns CDR1 LGHDT and CDR2 YNNKEL (reference sequence). The V end lost 3 bases, the J end lost 5 bases, and 7 bases lay between the germline ends. The CDR3 consists of 12 residues. CDR3 in amino acids: CASSHLGETQYF. For the CDR3, the DNA is TGTGCCAGCAGCCATTTAGGGGAGACCCAGTACTTC.

Notes on this clone: Other DNA sequences of this sample code for an identical CDR3. The chain uses TRBV27 and TRBJ2-1, with 11 bases fitting TRBD2. After removal of 5 bases from V and 8 bases from J, the junction contained 8 bases not matched to a gene. Per the germline V gene, CDR1 is MNHEY and CDR2 is SMNVEV (reference sequence). The CDR3 loop spans 15 amino acids. CDR3 sequence (DNA): TGTGCCAGCAGTCTCGGGACTAGCGGCGGCGATGAGCAGTTCTTC. This sequence encodes CASSLGTSGGDEQFF.

The genes are TRBV5-6 and TRBJ1-3, with no clear D. This CDR3 has 13 amino acids. V was shortened by 0 bases and J by 8 bases, with 9 bases between the two germline ends. CDR1 and CDR2 from the germline V gene are SGHDT and YYEEEE. The CDR3 is CASSLDLLDTIYF. As DNA, the CDR3 is TGTGCCAGCAGCTTGGACCTACTGGACACCATATATTTT.

The chain combines TRBV30 with TRBJ1-1, with no clear D. CDR1 and CDR2 from the germline V gene are GTSNPN and SVGIG (reference sequence). The CDR3 sequence is 11 residues long. V was clipped by 4 bases and J by 6 bases, with 9 bases between them. CDR3: CAWTGGSEAFF. The CDR3 region has the DNA TGTGCCTGGACAGGAGGATCTGAAGCTTTCTTT.

The CDR3 is CAAFGTNYGYTF. DNA of the CDR3: TGTGCCGCCTTCGGAACGAACTATGGCTACACCTTC. The rearrangement uses TRBV27 and TRBJ1-2; the D is unclear. V lost 11 bases, J lost 2 bases, and 12 bases lay in between. Germline loops: CDR1 MNHEY, CDR2 SMNVEV (reference sequence). The CDR3 length is 12 residues.

The V and J genes are TRBV19 and TRBJ2-7, with D tentatively TRBD1 (6 bases). The V and J ends lost 7 bases and 4 bases respectively, with 20 bases between them. Germline loops: CDR1 LNHDA, CDR2 SQIVND (reference sequence). This CDR3 comprises 15 residues. Here the CDR3 reads CASNQRDRPTYEQYF. The DNA of the CDR3 is TGTGCCAGTAACCAACGCGACAGGCCTACTTACGAGCAGTACTTC.

The rearrangement uses TRBV9 and TRBJ1-3; D not certain. This CDR3 contains 14 residues. Germline assignment: CDR1 SGDLS and CDR2 YYNGEE. Trimming left V 0 bases short and J 3 bases short, with 7 bases between. The CDR3 reads CASSVGMGGNTIYF. The CDR3 bases are TGTGCCAGCAGCGTAGGAATGGGTGGAAACACCATATATTTT. Using reference TRBV9 and TRBJ1-3 for the parts outside the CDR3, the full variable domain is DSGVTQTPKHLITATGQRVTLRCSPRSGDLSVYWYQQSLDQGLQFLIQYYNGEERAKGNILERFSAQQFPDLHSELNLSSLELGDSALYFCASSVGMGGNTIYFGEGSWLTVV.

The V gene is TRBV7-9, the J gene TRBJ1-1; D not certain. CDR1 is SEHNR and CDR2 is FQNEAQ in the germline V gene (reference sequence). The V and J ends lost 4 bases and 6 bases respectively, with 15 bases between them. The CDR3 length is 14 residues. In nucleotides, the CDR3 is TGTGCCAGCAGCTCCAGATCCCAAGGAGCTGAAGCTTTCTTT. Protein product: CASSSRSQGAEAFF.

The chain uses TRBV19 and TRBJ2-1; possible D gene TRBD2, 5 bases. The CDR3 totals 16 residues. The V and J ends lost 6 bases and 8 bases respectively, with 23 bases between them. Germline V gene sequence: CDR1 LNHDA, CDR2 SQIVND (reference sequence). DNA of the CDR3: TGTGCCAGTAGCCTCACCCCCGGGGTCTCCCTCGATGAGCAGTTCTTC. Amino acid sequence: CASSLTPGVSLDEQFF.

The rearrangement joins TRBV6-5 to TRBJ2-7, with 9 bases that match TRBD2. Trimming cost V 2 bases and J 7 bases; bases outside gene matches: 3. The CDR3 runs to 13 residues. CDR1 is MNHEY, CDR2 SVGAGI, per germline. CDR3 loop: CASSYRLAAEQYF. CDR3 DNA sequence: TGTGCCAGCAGTTACCGACTAGCGGCTGAGCAGTACTTC.

This chain uses TRBV5-4 with TRBJ2-7; either TRBD1 or TRBD2 may supply D (5 bases each). The CDR3 covers 15 residues. V lost 6 bases to trimming and J lost 2 bases, with 18 bases between them. Germline values: CDR1 SGHNT, CDR2 YYREEE (reference sequence). The CDR3 protein is CASNYEGKPPYEQYF. The DNA of the CDR3 is TGTGCCAGCAACTATGAGGGGAAACCACCCTACGAGCAGTACTTC. Supplemented by reference TRBV5-4 and TRBJ2-7, the full variable domain reads ETGVTQSPTHLIKTRGQQVTLRCSSQSGHNTVSWYQQALGQGPQFIFQYYREEENGRGNFPPRFSGLQFPNYSSELNVNALELDDSALYLCASNYEGKPPYEQYFGPGTRLTVT.

In DNA, the CDR3 is TGTGCCAGCAGTTATCCGGGACTTGGGCCCTACGAGCAGTACTTC. This gives the protein CASSYPGLGPYEQYF. The chain employs TRBV6-2 or TRBV6-3 and TRBJ2-7; D is perhaps TRBD2 (6 bases). The CDR3 is made up of 15 amino acids. V lost 3 bases and J lost 2, with 14 bases in between. Germline V lookup: CDR1 MNHEY, CDR2 SVGEGT.

This clone was counted a single time. V gene TRBV2 combines with J gene TRBJ1-2; D is unresolved. Germline assignment: CDR1 SNHLY and CDR2 FYNNEI. CDR3 length equals 14 residues. The V and J ends lost 4 bases and 0 bases respectively, with 9 bases between them. The CDR3 coding sequence is TGTGCCAGCAGTGTGACGAATGCTAACTATGGCTACACCTTC. This encodes CASSVTNANYGYTF.

The rearrangement links TRBV5-1 to TRBJ2-7; a possible D gene is TRBD2 (6 bases). The CDR3 length is 16 residues. With 0 bases removed from V and 5 bases from J, the gap between germline ends came to 18 bases. Germline lookup yields CDR1 SGHRS and CDR2 YFSETQ. CDR3 region: CASSLAGGGYLNEQYF. DNA for the CDR3: TGCGCCAGCAGCTTGGCGGGTGGGGGGTATTTGAACGAGCAGTACTTC.

The V call is TRBV30, the J call TRBJ1-2; no reliable D call. Trimming took 0 bases from V and 7 from J, leaving 15 bases between them. CDR3 length: 14 residues. Germline CDR1 reads GTSNPN; CDR2 reads SVGIG (reference sequence). CDR3 bases: TGTGCCTGGAGTGTTCAGCCTCCCGTTAGTGGCTACACCTTC. Its protein is CAWSVQPPVSGYTF. The full variable domain, rest sourced from reference TRBV30 and TRBJ1-2, is SQTIHQWPATLVQPVGSPLSLECTVEGTSNPNLYWYRQAAGRGLQLLFYSVGIGQISSEVPQNLSASRPQDRQFILSSKKLLLSDSGFYLCAWSVQPPVSGYTFGSGTRLTVV.

The chain is built from TRBV5-4 and TRBJ1-6, with 9 bases identical to TRBD1. The CDR3 loop spans 15 amino acids. The trim removed 4 bases at V and 6 bases at J, leaving 5 bases unmatched. Germline V gene data show CDR1 as SGHNT and CDR2 as YYREEE (reference sequence). The CDR3: CASSLPTGGNSPLHF. The CDR3 DNA is TGTGCCAGCAGCCTCCCGACAGGGGGTAATTCACCCCTCCACTTT. The full variable domain, with the rest looked up from reference TRBV5-4 and TRBJ1-6, is ETGVTQSPTHLIKTRGQQVTLRCSSQSGHNTVSWYQQALGQGPQFIFQYYREEENGRGNFPPRFSGLQFPNYSSELNVNALELDDSALYLCASSLPTGGNSPLHFGNGTRLTVT.

The genes are TRBV12-3 or TRBV12-4 and TRBJ2-3, with D unclear. The V end was cut by 5 bases, the J end by 1 base, with 7 bases between. The CDR3 loop spans 13 amino acids. CDR3: CASSRMRTDTQYF. In DNA, the CDR3 is TGTGCCAGCAGTCGAATGCGCACAGATACGCAGTATTTT.

The chain joins TRBV3-1 (or the pseudogene TRBV3-2) to TRBJ1-2; 8 bases agree with TRBD1. From germline, CDR1 is LGHDT and CDR2 YNNKEL (reference sequence). The CDR3 is made up of 13 amino acids. Losses at the gene ends were 3 bases for V and 8 bases for J; bases not matched to a gene: 5. The CDR3, as DNA: TGTGCCAGCAGCCAGAGGACAGGGAGCGGCTACACCTTC. Its translation: CASSQRTGSGYTF.

The chain has TRBV2 and TRBJ1-4; perhaps TRBD1 as D (5 bases). Germline-derived CDR1 and CDR2 are SNHLY and FYNNEI. V lost 11 bases, J lost 6 bases, and 16 bases lay in between. The CDR3 loop spans 13 amino acids. CDR3 loop: CASGGDGDEKLFF. Written as DNA, the CDR3 is TGTGCCTCTGGTGGGGACGGAGATGAAAAACTGTTTTTT.